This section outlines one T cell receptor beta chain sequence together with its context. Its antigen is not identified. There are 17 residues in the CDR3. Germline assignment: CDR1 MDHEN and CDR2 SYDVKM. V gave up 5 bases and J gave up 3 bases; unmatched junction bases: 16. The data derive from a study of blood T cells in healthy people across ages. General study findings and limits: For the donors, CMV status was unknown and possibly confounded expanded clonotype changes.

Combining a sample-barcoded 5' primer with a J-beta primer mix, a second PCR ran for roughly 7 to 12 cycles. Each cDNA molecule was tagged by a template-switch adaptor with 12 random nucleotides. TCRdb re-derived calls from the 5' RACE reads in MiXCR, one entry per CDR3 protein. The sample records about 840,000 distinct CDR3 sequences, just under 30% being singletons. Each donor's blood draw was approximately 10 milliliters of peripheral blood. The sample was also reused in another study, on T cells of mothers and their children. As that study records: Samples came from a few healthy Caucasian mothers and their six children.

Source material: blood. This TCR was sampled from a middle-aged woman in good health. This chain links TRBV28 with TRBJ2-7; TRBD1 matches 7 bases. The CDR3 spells CASSILIMGQKHYEQYF. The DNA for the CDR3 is TGTGCCAGCAGTATCCTGATAATGGGACAGAAGCACTACGAGCAGTACTTC.